The rows below give T cell receptor beta chains drawn from one sample of a study of beta chain features in type 1 diabetes. Profiling relied on immunoSEQ multiplex PCR, and the TCRdb table lists in-frame clones only, not all of them. The sample has roughly 350,000 clones, approximately 10% seen once. The sequenced sample consisted of naive CD4+ T cells from blood. Receptors were obtained from a woman in her 30s in good health. The CDR3 runs from the conserved cysteine through the conserved F or W. The size entry is marked missing in some rows and otherwise reads once, few, many or a size class.

>TRBV30|NA|TRBJ2-7
CAWRRESSEQYF
>TRBV6-6|few|TRBJ2-1
CASSYPTGELGEQFF
>TRBV9|few|TRBJ2-1
CASSAEAGGWLGSYNEQFF
>TRBV11-2|NA|TRBJ1-1
CASSLDGQGAAEAFF
>TRBV29-1|few|TRBJ2-1
CSVELDSYNEQFF
>TRBV6-5|few|TRBJ1-2
CASSMTGTLRGYTF
>TRBV25-1|few|TRBJ2-5
CASSEFGDGETQYF
>TRBV10-3|once|TRBJ1-1
CAISETGDTEAFF
>TRBV7-2|NA|TRBJ1-5
CASSLYATLNQPQHF
>TRBV4-3|few|TRBJ2-1
CASSHLYGDLDEQFF
>TRBV5-1|few|TRBJ2-5
CASSISGRSQETQYF
>TRBV5-1|NA|TRBJ1-1
CASSLEGVSEAFF
>TRBV7-2|NA|TRBJ2-6
CASSSGQGSTGANVLTF
>TRBV4-3|NA|TRBJ1-2
CASSQGGQGNYGYTF
>TRBV7-8|few|TRBJ2-1
CASILDRGGYNEQFF
>TRBV2|NA|TRBJ2-5
CASKLAGGPETQYF
>TRBV30|few|TRBJ2-1
CAWSKDWLYNEQFF
>TRBV28|few|TRBJ2-5
CASSPARVSETQYF
>TRBV29-1|NA|TRBJ2-3
CSVEGLAGGTDTQYF
>TRBV29-1|many|TRBJ2-2
CSGRWREYGELFF
>TRBV14|NA|TRBJ2-3
CASSQMASGRLRTDTQYF
>TRBV5-1|few|TRBJ2-2
CASHPGEFPGELFF
>TRBV5-1|NA|TRBJ2-1
CASSLLPAGGLLSYNEQFF
>TRBV30|NA|TRBJ1-1
CAWKGQGNTEAFF
>TRBV15|NA|TRBJ1-2
CATSRVLGEYGYTF
>TRBV14|few|TRBJ1-4
CASSQRGQGFEKLFF
>TRBV5-1|few|TRBJ1-1
CASSPLGEMNTEAFF
>TRBV6-6|NA|TRBJ1-5
CATRSEGAPFNQPQHF
>TRBV29-1|NA|TRBJ2-5
CSPPEEGQETQYF
>TRBV5-8|few|TRBJ2-5
CASSLTGLETQYF
>TRBV6-5|few|TRBJ1-5
CASRGDSPNQPQHF
>TRBV27|NA|TRBJ2-7
CASTTGQGDSYEQYF
>TRBV25-1|NA|TRBJ2-1
CASSDPGAPGGNEQFF
>TRBV27|few|TRBJ1-1
CASNRQGFTEAFF
>TRBV7-3|NA|TRBJ2-6
CASSSGRLDRHLIMGANVLTF
>TRBV2|NA|TRBJ2-1
CASSPNGDNEQFF
>TRBV4-1|NA|TRBJ1-5
CASSLTGGNQPQHF
>TRBV28|NA|TRBJ2-5
CASSPTDIPRETQYF
>TRBV11-3|NA|TRBJ2-3
CASSFGGTGLADTQYF
>TRBV25-1|few|TRBJ2-4
CASSEQSGRGNIQYF
>TRBV29-1|few|TRBJ2-2
CSVSGGLNTGELFF
>TRBV30|NA|TRBJ2-1
CAWRRGTSGRWALPNEQFF
>TRBV14|few|TRBJ2-3
CASSRRQGLDTQYF
>TRBV2|NA|TRBJ2-7
CASSRSGTSDYEQYF
>TRBV6-5|NA|TRBJ1-5
CASSSGQGNQPQHF
>TRBV7-9|few|TRBJ2-1
CASSLLGGVKIEQFF
>TRBV9|few|TRBJ2-6
CASSHGLPSGANVLTF
>TRBV15|NA|TRBJ2-4
CATSRFQRETDIQYF
>TRBV18|NA|TRBJ2-5
CASSQGQVETQYF
>TRBV7-2|NA|TRBJ2-1
CASSLVSGSSYNEQFF
>TRBV9|few|TRBJ1-5
CASSPTDRVQPQHF
>TRBV2|NA|TRBJ2-5
CASSATGGETQYF
>TRBV18|few|TRBJ2-5
CASSPPSKETQYF
>TRBV15|few|TRBJ2-1
CATSAPVAGEAWDNEQFF
>TRBV5-4|NA|TRBJ2-1
CASSSEPGGSYNEQFF
>TRBV4-3|few|TRBJ1-3
CASSRTGSGNTIYF
>TRBV7-8|NA|TRBJ2-1
CASSFGESSYNEQFF
>TRBV4-2|NA|TRBJ2-3
CASSRPTSGSTDTQYF
>TRBV7-2|few|TRBJ1-5
CASSFNSNQPQHF
>TRBV19|NA|TRBJ2-6
CASRIPGFSGANVLTF